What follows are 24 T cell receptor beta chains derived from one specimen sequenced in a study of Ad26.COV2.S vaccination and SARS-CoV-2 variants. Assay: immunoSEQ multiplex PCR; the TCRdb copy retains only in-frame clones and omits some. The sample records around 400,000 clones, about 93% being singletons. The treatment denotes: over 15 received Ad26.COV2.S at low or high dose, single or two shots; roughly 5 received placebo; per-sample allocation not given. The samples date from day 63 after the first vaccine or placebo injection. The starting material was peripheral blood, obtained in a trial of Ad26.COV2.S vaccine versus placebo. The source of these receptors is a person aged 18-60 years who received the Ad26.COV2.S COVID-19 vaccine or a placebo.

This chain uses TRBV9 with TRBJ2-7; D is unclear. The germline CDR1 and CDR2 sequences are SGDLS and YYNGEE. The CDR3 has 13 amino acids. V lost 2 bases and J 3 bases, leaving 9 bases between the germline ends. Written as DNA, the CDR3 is TGTGCCAGCAGCGTGGAACCCTACTACGAGCAGTACTTC. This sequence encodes CASSVEPYYEQYF.

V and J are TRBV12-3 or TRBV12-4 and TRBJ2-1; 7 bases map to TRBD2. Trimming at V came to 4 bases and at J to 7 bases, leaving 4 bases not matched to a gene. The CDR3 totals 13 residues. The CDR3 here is CASSWRERNEQFF. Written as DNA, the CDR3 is TGTGCCAGCAGTTGGCGGGAGAGGAATGAGCAGTTCTTC.

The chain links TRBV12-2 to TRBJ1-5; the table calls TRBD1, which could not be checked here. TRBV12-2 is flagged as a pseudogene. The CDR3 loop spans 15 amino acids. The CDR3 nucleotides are TGTGCAAGTCGCTTAGTTGGCAGGGCAAATCAGCCCCAGCATTTT. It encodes CASRLVGRANQPQHF.

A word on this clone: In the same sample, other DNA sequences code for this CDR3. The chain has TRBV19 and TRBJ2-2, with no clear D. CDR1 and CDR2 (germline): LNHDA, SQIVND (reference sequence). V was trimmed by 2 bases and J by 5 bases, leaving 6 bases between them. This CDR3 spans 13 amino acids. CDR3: CASSIQNTGELFF. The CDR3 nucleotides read TGTGCCAGTAGTATACAGAATACCGGGGAGCTGTTTTTT.

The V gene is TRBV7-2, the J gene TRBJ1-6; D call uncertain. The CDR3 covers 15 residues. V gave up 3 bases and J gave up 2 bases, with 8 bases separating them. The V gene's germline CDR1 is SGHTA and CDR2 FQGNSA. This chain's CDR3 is CASSLRVTYNSPLHF. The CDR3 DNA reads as TGTGCCAGCAGCTTGAGGGTAACCTATAATTCACCCCTCCACTTT.

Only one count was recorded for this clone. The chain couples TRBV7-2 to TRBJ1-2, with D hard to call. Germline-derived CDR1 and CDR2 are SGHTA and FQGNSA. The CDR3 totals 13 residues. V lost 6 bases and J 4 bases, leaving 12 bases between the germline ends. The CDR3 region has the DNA TGTGCCAGCAGTCAGAATTCAGGCTATGGCTACACCTTC. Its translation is CASSQNSGYGYTF. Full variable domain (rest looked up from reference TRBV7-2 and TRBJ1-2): GAGVSQSPSNKVTEKGKDVELRCDPISGHTALYWYRQSLGQGLEFLIYFQGNSAPDKSGLPSDRFSAERTGGSVSTLTIQRTQQEDSAVYLCASSQNSGYGYTFGSGTRLTVV.

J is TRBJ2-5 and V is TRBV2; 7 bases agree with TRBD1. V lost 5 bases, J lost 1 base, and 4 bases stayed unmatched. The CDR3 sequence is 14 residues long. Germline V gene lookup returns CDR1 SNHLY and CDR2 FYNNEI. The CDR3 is CASSNHRGQETQYF. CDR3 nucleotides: TGTGCCAGCAGTAACCACAGGGGCCAAGAGACCCAGTACTTC. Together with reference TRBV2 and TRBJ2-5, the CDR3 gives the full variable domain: EPEVTQTPSHQVTQMGQEVILRCVPISNHLYFYWYRQILGQKVEFLVSFYNNEISEKSEIFDDQFSVERPDGSNFTLKIRSTKLEDSAMYFCASSNHRGQETQYFGPGTRLLVL.

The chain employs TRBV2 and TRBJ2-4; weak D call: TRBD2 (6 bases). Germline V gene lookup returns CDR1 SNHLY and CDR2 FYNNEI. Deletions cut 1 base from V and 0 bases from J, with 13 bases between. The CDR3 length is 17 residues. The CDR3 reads CASSEDSSGLAKNIQYF. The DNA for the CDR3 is TGTGCCAGCAGTGAAGATAGTAGCGGACTAGCCAAAAACATTCAGTACTTC.

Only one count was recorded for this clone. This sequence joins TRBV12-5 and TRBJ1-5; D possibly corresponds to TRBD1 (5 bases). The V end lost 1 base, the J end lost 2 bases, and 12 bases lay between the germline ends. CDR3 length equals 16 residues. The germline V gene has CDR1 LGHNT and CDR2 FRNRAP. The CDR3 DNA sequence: TGTGCTAGTGGTTTGGATTTGGGGCCCGGCAATCAGCCCCAGCATTTT. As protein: CASGLDLGPGNQPQHF.

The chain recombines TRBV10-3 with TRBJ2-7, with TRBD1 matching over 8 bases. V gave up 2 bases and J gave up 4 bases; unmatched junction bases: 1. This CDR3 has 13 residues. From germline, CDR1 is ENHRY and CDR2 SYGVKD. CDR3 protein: CAISERDRYEQYF. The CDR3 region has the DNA TGTGCCATCAGTGAGCGGGACAGGTACGAGCAGTACTTC.

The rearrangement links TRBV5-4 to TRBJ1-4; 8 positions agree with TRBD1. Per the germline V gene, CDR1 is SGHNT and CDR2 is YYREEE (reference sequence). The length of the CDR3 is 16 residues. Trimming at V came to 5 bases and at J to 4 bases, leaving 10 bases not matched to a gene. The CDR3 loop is CASSDRGDGINEKLFF. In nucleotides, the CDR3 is TGTGCCAGCAGTGACAGGGGCGACGGCATTAATGAAAAACTGTTTTTT.

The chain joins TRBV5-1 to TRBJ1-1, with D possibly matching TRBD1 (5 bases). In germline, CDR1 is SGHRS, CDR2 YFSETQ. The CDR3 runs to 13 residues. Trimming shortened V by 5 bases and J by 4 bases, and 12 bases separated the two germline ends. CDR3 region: CASRLGVSTEAFF. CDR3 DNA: TGCGCCAGCAGGCTGGGGGTAAGCACTGAAGCTTTCTTT.

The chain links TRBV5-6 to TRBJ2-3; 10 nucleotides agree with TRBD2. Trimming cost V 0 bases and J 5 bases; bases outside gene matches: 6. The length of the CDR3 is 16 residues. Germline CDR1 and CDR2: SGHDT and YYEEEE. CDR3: CASSLDLAGDLDTQYF. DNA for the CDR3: TGTGCCAGCAGCTTGGACCTAGCGGGAGACTTAGATACGCAGTATTTT. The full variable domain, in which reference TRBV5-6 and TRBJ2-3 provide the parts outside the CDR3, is DAGVTQSPTHLIKTRGQQVTLRCSPKSGHDTVSWYQQALGQGPQFIFQYYEEEERQRGNFPDRFSGHQFPNYSSELNVNALLLGDSALYLCASSLDLAGDLDTQYFGPGTRLTVL.

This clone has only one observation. CDR3 region: CASSLAVMGAGTDTQYF. The DNA for the CDR3 is TGCGCCAGCAGCTTGGCCGTTATGGGGGCTGGCACAGATACGCAGTATTTT. The chain employs TRBV5-1 and TRBJ2-3; possible D gene TRBD1, 6 bases. V shed 0 bases and J shed 1 base, with 15 bases lying between them. The germline V gene encodes CDR1 SGHRS and CDR2 YFSETQ. The CDR3 contains 17 residues.

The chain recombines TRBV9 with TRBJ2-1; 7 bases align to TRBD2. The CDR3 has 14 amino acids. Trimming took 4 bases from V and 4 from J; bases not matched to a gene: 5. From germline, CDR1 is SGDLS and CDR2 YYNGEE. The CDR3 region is CASSPTGGYNEQFF. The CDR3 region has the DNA TGTGCCAGCAGCCCGACGGGGGGATACAATGAGCAGTTCTTC.

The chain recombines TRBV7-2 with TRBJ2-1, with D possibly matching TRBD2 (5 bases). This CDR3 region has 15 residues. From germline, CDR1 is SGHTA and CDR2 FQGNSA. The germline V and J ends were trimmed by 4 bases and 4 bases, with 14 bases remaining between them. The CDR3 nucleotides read TGTGCCAGCAGCTGGACCGACTACCCTTACAATGAGCAGTTCTTC. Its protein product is CASSWTDYPYNEQFF.

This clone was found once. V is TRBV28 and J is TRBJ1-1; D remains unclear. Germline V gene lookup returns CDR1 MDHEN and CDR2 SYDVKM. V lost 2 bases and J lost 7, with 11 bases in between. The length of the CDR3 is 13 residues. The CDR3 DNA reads TGTGCCAGCAGTTTAGTCTCCCTCTATGAAGCTTTCTTT. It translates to CASSLVSLYEAFF.

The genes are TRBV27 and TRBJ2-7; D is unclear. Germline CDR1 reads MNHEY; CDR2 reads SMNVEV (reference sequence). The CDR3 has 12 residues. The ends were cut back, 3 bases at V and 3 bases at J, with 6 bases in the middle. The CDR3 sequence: CASSLRGYEQYF. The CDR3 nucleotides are TGTGCCAGCAGTTTGCGCGGCTACGAGCAGTACTTC.

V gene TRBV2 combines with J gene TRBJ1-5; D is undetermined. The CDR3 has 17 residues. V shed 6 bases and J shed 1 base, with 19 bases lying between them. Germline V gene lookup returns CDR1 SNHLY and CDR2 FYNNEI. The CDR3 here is CASRIGPAGVSNQPQHF. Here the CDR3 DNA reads TGTGCCAGCAGAATAGGTCCCGCCGGGGTAAGCAATCAGCCCCAGCATTTT.

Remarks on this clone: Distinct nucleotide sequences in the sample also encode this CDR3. CDR3 DNA: TGTGCCAGCAGTTTAGGGGGCGTCACTGAAGCTTTCTTT. Protein sequence: CASSLGGVTEAFF. The chain uses TRBV27 and TRBJ1-1; D is perhaps TRBD1 (6 bases). V lost 2 bases and J 4 bases, leaving 8 bases between the germline ends. Germline CDR1 MNHEY, CDR2 SMNVEV (reference sequence). The CDR3 sequence is 13 residues long.

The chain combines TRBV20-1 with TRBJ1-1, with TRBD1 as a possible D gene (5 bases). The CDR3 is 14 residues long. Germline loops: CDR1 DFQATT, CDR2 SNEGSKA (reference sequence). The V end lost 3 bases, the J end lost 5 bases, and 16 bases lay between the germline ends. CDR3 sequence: CSASLGQGSTEAFF. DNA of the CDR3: TGCAGTGCTAGTTTAGGGCAGGGAAGTACTGAAGCTTTCTTT.

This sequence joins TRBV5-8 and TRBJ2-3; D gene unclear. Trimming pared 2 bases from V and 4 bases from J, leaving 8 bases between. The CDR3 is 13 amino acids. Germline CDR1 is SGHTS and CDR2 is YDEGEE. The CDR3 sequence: CASSFGQSDTQYF. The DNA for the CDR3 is TGTGCCAGCAGCTTTGGTCAATCAGATACGCAGTATTTT. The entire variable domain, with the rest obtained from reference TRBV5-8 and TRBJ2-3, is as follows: EAGVTQSPTHLIKTRGQQATLRCSPISGHTSVYWYQQALGLGLQFLLWYDEGEERNRGNFPPRFSGRQFPNYSSELNVNALELEDSALYLCASSFGQSDTQYFGPGTRLTVL.

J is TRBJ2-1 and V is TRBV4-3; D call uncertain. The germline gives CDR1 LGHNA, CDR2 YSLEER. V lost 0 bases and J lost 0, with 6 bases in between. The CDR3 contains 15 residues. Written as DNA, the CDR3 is TGCGCCAGCAGCCAAGAAGGGAACTCCTACAATGAGCAGTTCTTC. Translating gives CASSQEGNSYNEQFF.

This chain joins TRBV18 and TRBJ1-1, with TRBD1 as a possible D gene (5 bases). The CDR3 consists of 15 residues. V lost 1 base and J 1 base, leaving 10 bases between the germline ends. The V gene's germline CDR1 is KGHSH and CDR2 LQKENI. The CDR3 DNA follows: TGTGCCAGCTCACCACTTAGACAGCAGAACACTGAAGCTTTCTTT. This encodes CASSPLRQQNTEAFF.